A single sample is the source of the 9 T cell receptor beta chains below, sequenced in a study of CD8 T cells in Susac syndrome. It was with random hexamers that about 0.45 to 1 ug RNA was reverse transcribed. TCRdb reprocessed the immunoSEQ multiplex PCR reads via MiXCR and lists one record per CDR3 protein. The table lists 200,000 to 250,000 distinct CDR3 sequences, roughly 90% of them singletons. The sequencing sample was made of CD8+ T cells from PBMCs. The receptors here all came from a human donor with multiple sclerosis.

The chain joins TRBV9 to TRBJ1-2; 9 bases are a match to TRBD1. The CDR3 loop spans 15 amino acids. V gave up 2 bases and J gave up 4 bases; unmatched junction bases: 6. Germline values: CDR1 SGDLS, CDR2 YYNGEE. The CDR3 sequence is CASSVGTGRSYGYTF. CDR3 nucleotide sequence: TGTGCCAGCAGCGTCGGGACAGGGAGGAGCTATGGCTACACCTTC.

The chain combines TRBV12-3 or TRBV12-4 with TRBJ1-1; D remains ambiguous. Trimming took 0 bases from V and 5 from J, leaving 10 bases between them. The CDR3 contains 14 residues. In nucleotides, the CDR3 is TGTGCCAGCAGTTTAGCAGGTATTGAGACTGAAGCTTTCTTT. Translating it yields CASSLAGIETEAFF.

This sequence joins TRBV4-1 and TRBJ2-1, with D perhaps matching TRBD2 (5 bases). Germline V CDR1 and CDR2: MGHRA, YSYEKL. V lost 3 bases, J lost 15 bases, and 21 bases lay in between. The CDR3 is 14 amino acids. The CDR3 DNA is TGCGCCAGCAGCCAGGAAGATAGGTGGGAGTCACCGTTCTTC. It specifies CASSQEDRWESPFF.

The chain uses TRBV2 and TRBJ2-5; no reliable D call. The CDR3 spans 14 residues. V lost 7 bases to trimming and J lost 1 base, with 13 bases between them. The germline V gene encodes CDR1 SNHLY and CDR2 FYNNEI. This CDR3 reads CASTLGQSQETQYF. The CDR3, as DNA: TGTGCCAGCACCCTAGGGCAGTCCCAAGAGACCCAGTACTTC.

The chain recombines TRBV15 with TRBJ2-2, with D possibly being TRBD2 (5 bases). Germline V gene lookup returns CDR1 LNHNV and CDR2 YYDKDF (reference sequence). The CDR3 is 14 residues long. V lost 8 bases to trimming and J lost 2 bases, with 12 bases between them. The CDR3 DNA follows: TGTGCCACCGGAGGTAGCGTAAACACCGGGGAGCTGTTTTTT. It codes for CATGGSVNTGELFF.

This clonotype was counted a single time. The chain recombines TRBV5-4 with TRBJ2-3; either TRBD1 or TRBD2 may supply D (5 bases each). With 4 bases removed from V and 2 bases from J, the gap between germline ends came to 14 bases. CDR1 and CDR2 (germline): SGHNT, YYREEE (reference sequence). This CDR3 comprises 15 residues. The CDR3, as DNA: TGTGCCAGCAGCCCCACGGGGACCTACACAGATACGCAGTATTTT. Encoded protein: CASSPTGTYTDTQYF.

The genes are TRBV19 and TRBJ1-1; D is possibly TRBD1 (6 bases). This CDR3 has 14 residues. Germline CDR1 and CDR2: LNHDA and SQIVND (reference sequence). V was shortened by 5 bases and J by 3 bases, with 13 bases between the two germline ends. The CDR3 sequence: CASSPWTEHTEAFF. CDR3 nucleotides: TGTGCCAGTAGTCCCTGGACAGAGCACACTGAAGCTTTCTTT.

The J gene is TRBJ2-5, the V gene TRBV12-3 or TRBV12-4, with D possibly TRBD1 on 6 matching bases. The length of the CDR3 is 13 residues. Trimming removed 5 bases at V and 4 bases at J, with 11 bases between. CDR3 DNA: TGTGCCAGCAGTACTCAGGGGACAGAGACCCAGTACTTC. As protein: CASSTQGTETQYF.

The rearrangement joins TRBV6-2 or TRBV6-3 to TRBJ2-7; D gene uncertain. Germline CDR1 reads MNHEY; CDR2 reads SVGEGT. V gave up 6 bases and J gave up 2 bases, with 11 bases separating them. The CDR3 runs to 13 residues. CDR3 sequence reads: CASSSTVPYEQYF. CDR3 nucleotides: TGTGCCAGCAGCTCCACCGTCCCCTACGAGCAGTACTTC.